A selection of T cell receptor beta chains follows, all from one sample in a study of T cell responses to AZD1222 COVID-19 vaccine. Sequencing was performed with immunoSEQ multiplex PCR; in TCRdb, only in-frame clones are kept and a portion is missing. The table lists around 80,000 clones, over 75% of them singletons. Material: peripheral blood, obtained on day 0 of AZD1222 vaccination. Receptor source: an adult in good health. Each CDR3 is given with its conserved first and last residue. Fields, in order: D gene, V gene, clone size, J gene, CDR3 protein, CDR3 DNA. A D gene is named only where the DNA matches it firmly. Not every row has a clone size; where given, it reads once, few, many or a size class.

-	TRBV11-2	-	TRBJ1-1	CASTPQPSTEAFF	TGTGCCAGCACCCCTCAACCGAGCACTGAAGCTTTCTTT
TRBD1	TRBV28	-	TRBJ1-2	CASSPDRAHGYTF	TGTGCCAGCAGTCCGGACAGGGCTCATGGCTACACCTTC
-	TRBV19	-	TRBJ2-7	CASTEGDLFYEQYF	TGTGCCAGTACCGAGGGGGACCTATTTTACGAGCAGTACTTC
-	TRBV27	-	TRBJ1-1	CASSPGGGRNTEAFF	TGTGCCAGCAGCCCAGGCGGGGGGAGGAACACTGAAGCTTTCTTT
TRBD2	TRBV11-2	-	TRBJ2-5	CASSPKGLGRGETQYF	TGTGCCAGCAGCCCCAAGGGACTAGGGAGGGGGGAGACCCAGTACTTC
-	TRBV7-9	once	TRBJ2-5	CASSLLGETQYF	TGTGCCAGCAGCTTACTGGGGGAGACCCAGTACTTC
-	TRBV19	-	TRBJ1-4	CASSIPPGSIEKLFF	TGTGCCAGTAGTATCCCACCAGGTTCTATTGAAAAACTGTTTTTT
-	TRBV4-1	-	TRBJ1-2	CASSQGDPGYGYTF	TGCGCCAGCAGCCAAGGGGACCCTGGCTATGGCTACACCTTC
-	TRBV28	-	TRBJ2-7	CASRNRATYEQYF	TGTGCCAGCCGCAACCGGGCCACCTACGAGCAGTACTTC
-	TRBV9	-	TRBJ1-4	CASSPGRSTNEKLFF	TGTGCCAGCAGCCCAGGTCGGTCTACTAATGAAAAACTGTTTTTT
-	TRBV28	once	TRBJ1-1	CASSFPMEGTEAFF	TGTGCCAGCAGTTTCCCCATGGAAGGCACTGAAGCTTTCTTT
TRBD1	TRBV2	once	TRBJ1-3	CASSRTGAYGNTIYF	TGTGCCAGCAGTCGGACAGGGGCTTACGGAAACACCATATATTTT
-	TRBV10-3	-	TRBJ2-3	CAIKDSKTTDTQYF	TGTGCCATCAAGGACAGTAAAACCACAGATACGCAGTATTTT
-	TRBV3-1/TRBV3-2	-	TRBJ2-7	CASSQGTGARYF	TGTGCCAGCAGCCAAGGGACTGGGGCTCGGTACTTC
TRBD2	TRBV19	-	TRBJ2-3	CASSPLLAGGTDTQYF	TGTGCCAGTAGTCCCCTGCTAGCGGGAGGCACAGATACGCAGTATTTT
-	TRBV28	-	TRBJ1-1	CASSPQGSAEAFF	TGTGCCAGCAGTCCCCAGGGATCCGCTGAAGCTTTCTTT
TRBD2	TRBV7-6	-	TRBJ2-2	CASSHKLREGGTGELFF	TGTGCCAGCAGCCACAAACTGAGGGAGGGCGGCACCGGGGAGCTGTTTTTT